The source of this T cell receptor beta chain is a study of T-cell memory formation after mild COVID-19. UMIs and sample barcodes were carried by the TCR alpha and TCR beta cDNA libraries that 5'RACE produced using constant-segment primers. TCRdb processed the 5' RACE reads anew with MiXCR; each CDR3 protein has one entry. In the table there are about 130,000 distinct CDR3 sequences, approximately 5.9% of which are singletons. Notes on the study in general: CD4+ clones that contracted lay mainly in CM and EM; CD8+ ones lay in EMRA. CD4/CD8 balance held among clones contracting day 15 to 85, and later expanders leaned CD4+. The pre-infection memory compartment contained some responding clones, suggesting cross-reactive memory joined.

Comments on this clonotype: Its antigen is unidentified.

V lost 2 bases and J 4 bases, leaving 5 bases between the germline ends. The germline gives CDR1 KGHSH, CDR2 LQKENI. The CDR3 is 12 residues long. The clonotype comes from an adult woman who had mild COVID-19 (a few samples of this study predate the infection). Cell type and time point are not known. The sample comprised PBMCs or a T cell subset sorted from them (not recorded which). V and J are TRBV18 and TRBJ2-5, with D unclear. In DNA form, the CDR3 reads TGTGCCAGCTCACCAACGGGAGAGACCCAGTACTTC. It translates to CASSPTGETQYF.